This paragraph covers one TCR beta chain sequence. This sample was included in a study of blood T cell repertoires in COVID-19. Study at large: Whether acute or convalescent, the COVID-19 samples came from the United States, Italy and Spain. Sources were T cells, B-cell-depleted T cells, or PBMCs; the material itself was cDNA or gDNA.

TCRdb's table, derived via immunoSEQ multiplex PCR, lists solely in-frame clones and lacks some. The sample comprises approximately 170,000 clones, roughly four fifths of which are singletons, and 7.5% to 9.5% rests with the top ten. CDR1 is MRHNA and CDR2 is SNTAGT in the germline V gene. The CDR3 has 17 residues. Trimming took off 3 bases at V and 6 bases at J, with 21 bases between the two ends. V gene TRBV6-4 combines with J gene TRBJ2-1, with a possible D match to TRBD1 (5 bases). The material sequenced was peripheral blood. The source of this sequence is a man in his forties who had recovered from COVID-19. The CDR3: CASSEGQGNQECNEQFF. Here the CDR3 DNA reads TGTGCCAGCAGTGAGGGTCAGGGAAATCAAGAGTGCAATGAGCAGTTCTTC.